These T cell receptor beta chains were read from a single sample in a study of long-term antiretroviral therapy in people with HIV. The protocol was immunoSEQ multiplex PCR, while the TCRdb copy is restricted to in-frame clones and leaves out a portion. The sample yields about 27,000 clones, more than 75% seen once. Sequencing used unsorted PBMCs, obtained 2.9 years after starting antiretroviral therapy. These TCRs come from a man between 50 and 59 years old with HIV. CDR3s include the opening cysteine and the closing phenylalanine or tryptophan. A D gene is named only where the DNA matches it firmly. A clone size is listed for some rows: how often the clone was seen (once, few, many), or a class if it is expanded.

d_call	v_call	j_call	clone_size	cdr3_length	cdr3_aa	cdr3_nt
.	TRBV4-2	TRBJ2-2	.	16	CASSPGVRGNTGELFF	TGTGCCAGCAGCCCCGGAGTGCGGGGGAACACCGGGGAGCTGTTTTTT
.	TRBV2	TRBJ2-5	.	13	CASSTGKEETQYF	TGTGCCAGCAGTACAGGGAAGGAAGAGACCCAGTACTTC
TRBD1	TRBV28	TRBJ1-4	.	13	CASSLWGRGILFF	TGTGCCAGCAGTTTATGGGGCAGGGGGATCCTGTTTTTT
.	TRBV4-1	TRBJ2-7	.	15	CASSQVPPGRYEQYF	TGCGCCAGCAGCCAAGTCCCCCCAGGCCGCTACGAGCAGTACTTC
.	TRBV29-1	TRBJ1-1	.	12	CSVEWNGAEAFF	TGCAGCGTTGAATGGAACGGGGCTGAAGCTTTCTTT
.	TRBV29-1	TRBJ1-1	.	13	CSVRLGVRTEAFF	TGCAGCGTGAGGTTGGGAGTACGCACTGAAGCTTTCTTT
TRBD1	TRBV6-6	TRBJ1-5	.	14	CASTDRGDNQPQHF	TGTGCCAGCACAGACAGGGGAGACAATCAGCCCCAGCATTTT
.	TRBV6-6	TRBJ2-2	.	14	CASKSQGYTGELFF	TGTGCCAGCAAGTCCCAGGGGTACACCGGGGAGCTGTTTTTT
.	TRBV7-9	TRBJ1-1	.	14	CASSLPGVNTEAFF	TGTGCCAGCAGCTTACCAGGAGTGAACACTGAAGCTTTCTTT
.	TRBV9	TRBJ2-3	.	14	CASSWAGPTDTQYF	TGTGCCAGCAGTTGGGCGGGGCCCACAGATACGCAGTATTTT
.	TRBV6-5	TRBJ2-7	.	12	CASSSGTYEQYF	TGTGCCAGCAGTTCCGGGACCTACGAGCAGTACTTC
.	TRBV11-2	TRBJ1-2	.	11	CASTQLGGYTF	TGTGCCAGCACCCAACTAGGGGGCTACACCTTC
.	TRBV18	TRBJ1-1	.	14	CASSPAGGNTEAFF	TGTGCCAGCTCACCAGCTGGGGGGAACACTGAAGCTTTCTTT
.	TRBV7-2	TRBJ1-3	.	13	CASSSPRGDTIYF	TGTGCCAGCAGCTCTCCAAGGGGGGACACCATATATTTT
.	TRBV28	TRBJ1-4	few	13	CASSLILDEKLFF	TGTGCCAGCAGTTTGATACTGGACGAAAAACTGTTTTTT
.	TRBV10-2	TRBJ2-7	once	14	CASSEGRFSYEQYF	TGCGCCAGCAGTGAGGGCAGGTTCTCCTACGAGCAGTACTTC
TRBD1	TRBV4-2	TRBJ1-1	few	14	CASSQARDRPLAFF	TGTGCCAGCAGCCAAGCAAGGGACAGGCCTTTAGCTTTCTTT
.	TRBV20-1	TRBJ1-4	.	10	CSARDEKLFF	TGCAGTGCTAGAGATGAAAAACTGTTTTTT
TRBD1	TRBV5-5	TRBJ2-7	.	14	CASSVGQGGYEQYF	TGTGCCAGCAGCGTCGGACAGGGAGGCTACGAGCAGTACTTC
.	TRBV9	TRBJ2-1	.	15	CASSVVSTYYNEQFF	TGTGCCAGCAGCGTAGTTTCAACCTACTACAATGAGCAGTTCTTC
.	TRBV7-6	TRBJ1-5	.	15	CASSLSTGRNQPQHF	TGTGCCAGCAGCTTGTCGACAGGCCGCAATCAGCCCCAGCATTTT
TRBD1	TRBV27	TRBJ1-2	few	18	CASSSNAPRTGLDYGYTF	TGTGCCAGCAGTTCAAACGCCCCTCGGACAGGCTTAGACTATGGCTACACCTTC
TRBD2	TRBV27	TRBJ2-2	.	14	CASWRRGSNGELFF	TGTGCCTCCTGGAGGCGGGGGTCGAACGGGGAGCTGTTTTTT
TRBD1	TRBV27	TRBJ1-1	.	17	CASSLRGRTGVNTEAFF	TGTGCCAGCAGCCTCCGGGGCCGGACAGGGGTGAACACTGAAGCTTTCTTT
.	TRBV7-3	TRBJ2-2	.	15	CASSSGTANTGELFF	TGTGCCAGCAGTTCCGGGACGGCGAACACCGGGGAGCTGTTTTTT
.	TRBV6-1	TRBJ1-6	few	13	CASSAQDDSPLHF	TGTGCCAGCAGCGCTCAAGATGATTCACCCCTCCACTTT
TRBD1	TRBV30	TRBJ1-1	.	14	CAWSVGGGSTEAFF	TGTGCCTGGAGTGTAGGGGGCGGATCCACTGAAGCTTTCTTT
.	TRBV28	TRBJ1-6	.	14	CAVHRATYNSPLHF	TGTGCCGTCCACAGGGCGACCTATAATTCACCCCTCCACTTT
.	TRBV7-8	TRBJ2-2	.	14	CASISTRGIGELFF	TGTGCCAGCATATCGACTCGAGGGATCGGGGAGCTGTTTTTT
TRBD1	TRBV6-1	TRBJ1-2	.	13	CASSPDREYGYTF	TGTGCCAGCAGTCCGGACAGGGAGTATGGCTACACCTTC
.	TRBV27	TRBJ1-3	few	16	CASSLSPRGSGNTIYF	TGTGCCAGCAGTTTATCCCCCAGGGGTTCTGGAAACACCATATATTTT
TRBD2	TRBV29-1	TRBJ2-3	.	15	CSAGTSGGVGDTQYF	TGCAGCGCCGGGACTAGCGGGGGGGTAGGGGATACGCAGTATTTT
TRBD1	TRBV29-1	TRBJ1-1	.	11	CSVETGVGAFF	TGCAGCGTTGAAACAGGGGTTGGAGCTTTCTTT
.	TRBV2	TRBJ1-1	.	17	CASSERVAEHWGREAFF	TGTGCCAGCAGTGAACGGGTTGCCGAACACTGGGGTCGCGAAGCTTTCTTT
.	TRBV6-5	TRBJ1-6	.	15	CASSASGRGNSPLHF	TGTGCCAGCAGTGCCTCAGGGCGAGGGAATTCACCCCTCCACTTT
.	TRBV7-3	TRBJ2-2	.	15	CASSLKAGWNGELFF	TGTGCCAGCAGCTTAAAGGCAGGGTGGAACGGGGAGCTGTTTTTT
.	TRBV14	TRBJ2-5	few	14	CASSFGGYQETQYF	TGTGCCAGCAGCTTTGGAGGGTACCAAGAGACCCAGTACTTC
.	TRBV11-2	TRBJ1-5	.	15	CASSFGVASNQPQHF	TGTGCCAGCAGCTTCGGGGTAGCGAGCAATCAGCCCCAGCATTTT
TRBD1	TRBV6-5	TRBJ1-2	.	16	CASSYVRTGGGYGYTF	TGTGCCAGCAGTTATGTCAGGACAGGGGGCGGATATGGCTACACCTTC
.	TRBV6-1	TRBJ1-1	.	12	CASGPGPKEAFF	TGTGCCAGCGGCCCGGGGCCGAAAGAAGCTTTCTTT
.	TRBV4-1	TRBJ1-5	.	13	CASSQASPGPQHF	TGCGCCAGCAGCCAGGCCTCTCCGGGACCCCAGCATTTT
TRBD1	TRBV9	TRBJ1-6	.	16	CASSPQDRPYYSPLHF	TGTGCCAGCAGCCCACAGGACAGGCCGTACTATTCACCCCTCCACTTT
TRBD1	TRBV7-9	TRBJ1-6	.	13	CASGAGGDSPLHF	TGTGCCAGCGGCGCAGGGGGCGATTCACCCCTCCACTTT
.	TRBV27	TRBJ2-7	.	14	CASSFSAGSYEQYF	TGTGCCAGCAGTTTCTCGGCAGGATCCTACGAGCAGTACTTC